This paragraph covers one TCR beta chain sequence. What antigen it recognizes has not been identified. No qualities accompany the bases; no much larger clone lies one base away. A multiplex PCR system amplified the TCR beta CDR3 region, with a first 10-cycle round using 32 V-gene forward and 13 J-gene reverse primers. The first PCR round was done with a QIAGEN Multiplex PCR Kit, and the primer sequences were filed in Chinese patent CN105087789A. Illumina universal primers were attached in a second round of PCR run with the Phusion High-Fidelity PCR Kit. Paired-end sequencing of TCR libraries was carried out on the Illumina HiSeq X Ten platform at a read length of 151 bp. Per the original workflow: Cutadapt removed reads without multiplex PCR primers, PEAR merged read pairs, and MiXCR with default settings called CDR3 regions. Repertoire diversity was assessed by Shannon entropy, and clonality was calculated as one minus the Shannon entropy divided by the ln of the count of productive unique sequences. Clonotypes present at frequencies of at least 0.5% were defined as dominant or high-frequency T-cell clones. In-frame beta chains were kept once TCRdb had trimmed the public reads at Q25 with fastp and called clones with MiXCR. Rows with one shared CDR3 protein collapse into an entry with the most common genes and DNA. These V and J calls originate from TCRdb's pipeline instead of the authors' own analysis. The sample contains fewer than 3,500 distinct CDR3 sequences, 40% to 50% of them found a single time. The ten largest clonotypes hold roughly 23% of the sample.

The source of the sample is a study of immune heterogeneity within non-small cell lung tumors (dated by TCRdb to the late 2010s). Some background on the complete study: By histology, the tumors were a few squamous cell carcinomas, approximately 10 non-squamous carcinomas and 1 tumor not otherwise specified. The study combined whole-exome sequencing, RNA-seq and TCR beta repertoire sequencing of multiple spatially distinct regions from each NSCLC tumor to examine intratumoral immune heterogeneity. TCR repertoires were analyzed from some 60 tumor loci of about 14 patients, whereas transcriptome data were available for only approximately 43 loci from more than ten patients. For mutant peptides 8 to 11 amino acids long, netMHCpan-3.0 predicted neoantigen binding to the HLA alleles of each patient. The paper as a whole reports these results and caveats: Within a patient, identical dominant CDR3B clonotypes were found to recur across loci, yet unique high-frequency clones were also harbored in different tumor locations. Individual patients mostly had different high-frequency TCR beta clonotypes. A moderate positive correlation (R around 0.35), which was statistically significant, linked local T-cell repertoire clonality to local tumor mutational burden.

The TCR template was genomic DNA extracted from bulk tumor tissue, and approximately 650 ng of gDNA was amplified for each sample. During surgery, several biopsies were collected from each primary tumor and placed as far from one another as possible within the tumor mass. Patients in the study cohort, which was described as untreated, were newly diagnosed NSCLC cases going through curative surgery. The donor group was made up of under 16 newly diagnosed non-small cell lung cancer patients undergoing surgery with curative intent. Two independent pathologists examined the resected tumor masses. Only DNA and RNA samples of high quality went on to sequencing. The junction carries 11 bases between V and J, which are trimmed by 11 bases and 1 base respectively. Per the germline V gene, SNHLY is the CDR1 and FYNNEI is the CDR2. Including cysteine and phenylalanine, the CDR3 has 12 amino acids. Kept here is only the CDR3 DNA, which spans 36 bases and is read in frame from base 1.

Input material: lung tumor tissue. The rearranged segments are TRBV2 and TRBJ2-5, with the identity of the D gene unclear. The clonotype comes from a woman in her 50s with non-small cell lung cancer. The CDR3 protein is CAGILTQETQYF. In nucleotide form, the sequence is TGTGCCGGAATTTTGACCCAAGAGACCCAGTACTTC.